The 19 T cell receptor beta chains in this list originate from one sample, sequenced in a study of identical twins. MiXCR, run by TCRdb on the 5' RACE reads, gives a single entry per CDR3 protein. The sample contains some 440,000 distinct CDR3 sequences, roughly 24% of which appear only once. These data are also associated with another study on T cells expressing NK-cell markers.

The specimen was CD4+ T cells sorted from blood. These receptors were taken from a woman younger than 30 in good health.

The chain joins TRBV5-1 to TRBJ2-3; the D gene is possibly TRBD2 (6 bases). With 5 bases removed from V and 1 base from J, the gap between germline ends came to 14 bases. Germline V CDR1 and CDR2: SGHRS, YFSETQ. CDR3 length: 15 amino acids. The CDR3 nucleotides read TGCGCCAGCAGGACGGCTAGCGACCGCACAGATACGCAGTATTTT. Translating it yields CASRTASDRTDTQYF.

The chain joins TRBV5-1 to TRBJ2-5; the match to TRBD2 covers 7 bases. The junction had 10 bases not matched to a gene; V was cut back by 3 bases and J by 5 bases. Germline assignment: CDR1 SGHRS and CDR2 YFSETQ. CDR3 length equals 15 residues. CDR3: CASSSDRLAGETQYF. The DNA of the CDR3 is TGCGCCAGCAGCTCGGATCGACTAGCAGGGGAGACCCAGTACTTC.

This clonotype came up many times. The gene calls are TRBV5-1 and TRBJ1-1; D possibly corresponds to TRBD1 (5 bases). Per the germline V gene, CDR1 is SGHRS and CDR2 is YFSETQ. The CDR3 loop spans 14 amino acids. The ends were cut back, 2 bases at V and 5 bases at J, with 13 bases in the middle. Here the CDR3 DNA reads TGCGCCAGCAGCTTCGGGCAGGGACGGACTGAAGCTTTCTTT. Amino acids: CASSFGQGRTEAFF.

This clonotype came up once. This chain connects TRBV5-1 to TRBJ2-1, with 14 nucleotides matching TRBD2. After removal of 4 bases from V and 15 bases from J, the junction contained 15 bases not matched to a gene. Per the germline V gene, CDR1 is SGHRS and CDR2 is YFSETQ. This CDR3 region has 16 residues. The CDR3 DNA reads as TGCGCCAGCAGCGAGGGGACTAGCGGGAGTAGGGTTCATTTGTTCTTC. Amino acids: CASSEGTSGSRVHLFF.

The rearrangement joins TRBV4-1 to TRBJ2-5; D unclear. V was cut by 4 bases and J by 4 bases, with 10 bases left in between. Looked up from germline, CDR1 is MGHRA and CDR2 is YSYEKL. This CDR3 spans 13 amino acids. This chain's CDR3 is CASSPLISETQYF. Written as DNA, the CDR3 is TGCGCCAGCAGCCCTCTGATATCAGAGACCCAGTACTTC.

The V and J genes are TRBV6-1 and TRBJ2-2; D is possibly TRBD1 (6 bases). The V end was cut by 7 bases, the J end by 1 base, with 19 bases between. CDR1 is MNHNS and CDR2 is SASEGT in the germline V gene. The CDR3 is made up of 17 amino acids. Here the CDR3 reads CASTQGRQAMNTGELFF. In nucleotides, the CDR3 is TGTGCCAGCACCCAGGGTCGACAGGCGATGAACACCGGGGAGCTGTTTTTT.

The rearrangement links TRBV7-9 to TRBJ2-7; no clear D gene. Trimming took 2 bases from V and 7 from J, leaving 6 bases between them. This CDR3 spans 11 amino acids. The germline CDR1 and CDR2 sequences are SEHNR and FQNEAQ (reference sequence). The CDR3 sequence is CASSLTVEQYF. CDR3 sequence (DNA): TGTGCCAGCAGCTTAACAGTGGAGCAGTACTTC.

This chain uses TRBV11-2 with TRBJ2-7, with 7 bases aligning to TRBD2. V was clipped by 8 bases and J by 3 bases; unmatched bases: 10. The CDR3 is made up of 14 amino acids. Per germline, CDR1 SGHAT and CDR2 FQNNGV. CDR3 DNA: TGTGCCAGCGGGTGGAGGGGAGGGCACTACGAGCAGTACTTC. It encodes CASGWRGGHYEQYF.

The genes are TRBV6-5 and TRBJ2-5; D is unresolved. In germline, CDR1 is MNHEY, CDR2 SVGAGI. The V end lost 6 bases, the J end lost 7 bases, and 9 bases lay between the germline ends. The CDR3 consists of 11 residues. In DNA form, the CDR3 reads TGTGCCAGCAGCCACTCGGGGACCCAGTACTTC. Protein product: CASSHSGTQYF.

This clonotype has only a few counts. The chain uses TRBV9 and TRBJ2-2, with 9 bases aligning to TRBD2. Trimming cost V 0 bases and J 3 bases; bases outside gene matches: 0. The CDR3 runs 15 residues. The germline gives CDR1 SGDLS, CDR2 YYNGEE. The CDR3 sequence: CASSVGTSDTGELFF. CDR3 DNA: TGTGCCAGCAGCGTAGGGACTAGCGACACCGGGGAGCTGTTTTTT.

There are a few counts of this clonotype. The V gene is TRBV3-1, the J gene TRBJ2-7; D is perhaps TRBD2 (6 bases). The CDR3 is 16 amino acids. V was cut by 7 bases and J by 0 bases, with 19 bases left in between. CDR1 and CDR2 (germline): LGHDT, YNNKEL (reference sequence). CDR3 coding DNA: TGTGCCAGCATAGACTTGCGGGGTTGCAGCTCCTACGAGCAGTACTTC. Protein product: CASIDLRGCSSYEQYF.

This clonotype has just a few counts. The rearrangement links TRBV7-8 to TRBJ2-1; D is uncertain. The CDR3 contains 13 residues. The germline gives CDR1 SGHVS, CDR2 FQNEAQ. V dropped 1 base and J dropped 8 bases, with 9 bases sitting between them. The CDR3 is CASSLGMWYEQFF. CDR3 sequence (DNA): TGTGCCAGCAGCTTAGGAATGTGGTATGAGCAGTTCTTC.

The chain combines TRBV5-1 with TRBJ1-1; D possibly corresponds to TRBD1 (6 bases). The V end was cut by 4 bases, the J end by 6 bases, with 16 bases between. The CDR3 length is 14 residues. From germline, CDR1 is SGHRS and CDR2 YFSETQ. The CDR3 region has the DNA TGCGCCAGCAGCGAGGTTGGGGGCATGGCTGAAGCTTTCTTT. This sequence encodes CASSEVGGMAEAFF.

The rearrangement joins TRBV6-1 to TRBJ2-1; TRBD2 matches 13 bases. Germline CDR1 and CDR2: MNHNS and SASEGT. The CDR3 runs to 14 residues. The junction had 13 bases not matched to a gene; V was cut back by 10 bases and J by 13 bases. CDR3 protein: CATNSGLAGAPQFF. The CDR3 bases are TGTGCCACCAACTCCGGACTAGCGGGAGCTCCCCAGTTCTTC.

This clonotype was observed a handful of times. The CDR3 is CAISESGAGYEQYF. DNA of the CDR3: TGTGCCATCAGTGAGTCGGGGGCGGGGTATGAGCAGTACTTC. The chain employs TRBV10-3 and TRBJ2-7; either TRBD1 or TRBD2 may fit D (6 bases each). The V gene lost 0 bases and the J gene lost 7 bases, with 13 bases spanning the gap. The CDR3 extends over 14 amino acids. From germline, CDR1 is ENHRY and CDR2 SYGVKD.

The sample holds a few counts of this clonotype. The chain is built from TRBV5-1 and TRBJ2-1; maybe TRBD1 (6 bases). Germline V lookup: CDR1 SGHRS, CDR2 YFSETQ. V was cut by 3 bases and J by 13 bases, with 17 bases left in between. The CDR3 length is 13 residues. CDR3 protein: CASSSRLGRGQFF. The CDR3 bases are TGCGCCAGCAGCTCCCGGTTGGGCAGGGGCCAGTTCTTC.

A few counts support this clonotype. The V gene is TRBV7-2, the J gene TRBJ2-7; D could derive from TRBD1 or TRBD2 (5 bases each). The CDR3 has 14 amino acids. CDR1 is SGHTA and CDR2 is FQGNSA in the germline V gene. Deletions cut 4 bases from V and 1 base from J, with 11 bases between. CDR3 amino acids: CASSSRGSSYEQYF. The CDR3 region has the DNA TGTGCCAGCAGCTCTCGGGGCAGTTCCTACGAGCAGTACTTC.

This clonotype showed up just a few times. The chain carries TRBV4-2 and TRBJ1-6; no definite D call. V was trimmed by 4 bases and J by 8 bases, leaving 12 bases between them. Germline values: CDR1 LGHNA, CDR2 YNFKEQ. This CDR3 contains 14 residues. CDR3 residues: CASSPGGWDSPLHF. As DNA, the CDR3 is TGTGCCAGCAGCCCCGGCGGGTGGGATTCACCCCTCCACTTT.

This clonotype was detected ten times or more. The chain recombines TRBV5-1 with TRBJ2-7; 12 bases line up with TRBD2. V dropped 3 bases and J dropped 1; count of bases not matched to a gene: 2. Germline assignment: CDR1 SGHRS and CDR2 YFSETQ. The CDR3 length is 15 residues. Written as DNA, the CDR3 is TGCGCCAGCAGCTCTACTAGCGGGGGGTCCTACGAGCAGTACTTC. Translated, it gives CASSSTSGGSYEQYF.